The entry below describes one T cell receptor (beta chain). The antigen this receptor binds is unknown. Base qualities are not provided; no much larger clone lies one nucleotide away. TCRbeta CDR3 regions were amplified from genomic DNA using the immunoSEQ Assay, a bias-controlled multiplex PCR. The authors' pipeline ran thus. Within the assay, amplification of reference gene primers was used to estimate how many nucleated cells each sample contained. Sequence reads were collapsed and filtered to measure the absolute abundance of every unique TCRbeta CDR3 rearrangement. Productive Simpson clonality was computed per sample as the square root of Simpson's diversity index over productive rearrangements. TCRdb retrieved this table from immuneACCESS and kept in-frame rearrangements only. Not all clones are present; in checked studies, unresolved V genes account for under half, and no reason is known for the remainder. For V, J and clone size, that table is used; D and trimming come from the DNA. The sample table shows approximately 38,000 clones, and about nine tenths are seen once. The top ten clones comprise approximately 7.2% of the sample.

The sample comes from a study of blood T cell repertoires in COVID-19 (dated by TCRdb to about 2020). With respect to the entire study: Collaborator samples came from the United States, Italy and Spain and covered acute and convalescent phases of COVID-19. The material from the prospective study consisted of cDNA or gDNA derived from T cells, B-cell-depleted T cells, or PBMCs. Deeply sampled blood TCRbeta repertoires from subjects exposed to, actively infected with, or recovered from COVID-19 were included in the dataset. The repertoires were released in a freely available public database intended as a resource for research on the immune response to SARS-CoV-2. The samples were drawn from two sources: the first 160 participants of the ongoing ImmuneRACE study, and approximately 1,300 subjects contributed by 6 global collaborators. Sample metadata almost always included a de-identified subject ID, COVID-19 status, age in years and sex. Where available, HLA class I and class II types were taken from metadata supplied by the sample provider and were not determined by assay-based typing.

CDR3 length: 15 amino acids, cysteine to phenylalanine. CDR3 DNA is the only sequence kept; it has 45 bases, read in frame from the first base. Germline trimming: 0 bases from V, 4 bases from J; junction bases outside gene matches: 1. The CDR1 and CDR2 encoded by the germline V gene (reference sequence) are LGHDT and YNNKEL. General findings and caveats noted by the study authors: The amount of clinical and demographic metadata varied by source and participant and was provided uncurated.

The collaborating institutions used their own protocols to collect whole blood in K2EDTA tubes. Collaborator samples were shipped for TCRbeta analysis as frozen whole blood, isolated PBMCs, or DNA extracted from either sample type. The source is a human donor in a cohort sampled during active COVID-19. The rearrangement joined TRBV3-1 (or the pseudogene TRBV3-2) to TRBJ1-1, with 11 bases in between that match TRBD1. Sequences were obtained from peripheral blood. The DNA reads as follows: TGTGCCAGCAGCCAAGATGGGACAGGGGGCACTGAAGCTTTCTTT. The encoded protein is CASSQDGTGGTEAFF.